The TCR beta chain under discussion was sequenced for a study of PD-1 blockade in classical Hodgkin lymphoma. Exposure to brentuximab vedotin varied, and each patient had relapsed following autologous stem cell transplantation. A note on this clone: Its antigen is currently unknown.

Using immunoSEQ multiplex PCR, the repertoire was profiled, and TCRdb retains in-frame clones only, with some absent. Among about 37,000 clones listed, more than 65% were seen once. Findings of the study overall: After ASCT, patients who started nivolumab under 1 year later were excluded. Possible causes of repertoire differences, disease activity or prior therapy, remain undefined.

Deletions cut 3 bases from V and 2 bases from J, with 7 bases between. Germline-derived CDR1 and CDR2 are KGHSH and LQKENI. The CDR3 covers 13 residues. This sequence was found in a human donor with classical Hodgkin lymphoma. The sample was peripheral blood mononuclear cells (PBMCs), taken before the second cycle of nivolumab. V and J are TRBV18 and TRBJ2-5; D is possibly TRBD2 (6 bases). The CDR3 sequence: CASSPGLQETQYF. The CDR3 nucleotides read TGTGCCAGCTCACCGGGACTTCAAGAGACCCAGTACTTC.